This T cell receptor beta chain was sequenced during a study of cytomegalovirus exposure and HLA in healthy donors. Study conclusions and caveats: Later analysis indicated greater clonal expansion among HLA-associated TCR beta chains than among equally common other chains. Later on, analysis showed that most CMV-associated TCR beta chains appeared to be HLA-restricted.

60 Vbeta and 13 Jbeta primers were used in PCR. Profiled with immunoSEQ multiplex PCR; TCRdb holds only in-frame clones, not every one. This table has about 190,000 clones, roughly 87% appearing once. Germline CDR1 reads SGHRS; CDR2 reads YFSETQ. The CDR3 contains 17 residues. V lost 3 bases to trimming and J lost 4 bases, with 22 bases between them. With respect to this clone: Its antigen is as yet unknown.

The sequencing input was PBMCs. This clonotype was sampled from a boy between 2 and 10 years old in good health and CMV-seronegative. This chain connects TRBV5-1 to TRBJ2-5, with D perhaps matching TRBD1 (6 bases). CDR3 region: CASSSPDGQRKGETQYF. DNA of the CDR3: TGCGCCAGCAGCTCCCCCGACGGACAGAGAAAGGGAGAGACCCAGTACTTC.